This note documents a single T cell receptor beta chain sequence. No antigen is known for it. This sample is drawn from a study of cytomegalovirus exposure and HLA in healthy donors. With 60 Vbeta and 13 Jbeta primers, the PCR was carried out. The repertoire was sequenced with immunoSEQ multiplex PCR; TCRdb's copy has only in-frame clones and lacks some. The sample includes about 80,000 clones, about 80% of them seen just once. The CDR3 loop spans 16 amino acids. Per germline, CDR1 MNHNS and CDR2 SASEGT. Trimming took 3 bases from V and 1 from J; bases not matched to a gene: 6. Study results and caveats: The study found most TCR sequences rare, yet found some public TCRs in many donors. Presence/absence comparisons presumed near-even sequencing depth among donors. TCR beta sequences numbering under 20,000 were associated with HLA alleles at 0.05 false discovery rate in a later analysis. Later, an analysis showed that TCR beta chains associated with HLA were more clonally expanded than others that were equally common.

Specimen: PBMCs. The sequence was obtained from a woman aged 50 to 60 in good health and CMV-seropositive. The rearrangement uses TRBV6-1 and TRBJ2-5; TRBD1 matches at 9 bases. CDR3 bases: TGTGCCAGCAGTGACCTGGGACAGGGAGGCCAAGAGACCCAGTACTTC. Translated, it gives CASSDLGQGGQETQYF.